This is a list of T cell receptor beta chains from one sample in a study of blood T cell repertoires in COVID-19. Method: immunoSEQ multiplex PCR; TCRdb's copy keeps in-frame clones and lacks some. The sample holds roughly 160,000 clones; around 84% are singletons and the top ten take 0.85% to 1.2%. The sample comprised peripheral blood. These receptors were collected from a man in his forties with acute or convalescent COVID-19. Both conserved end residues are part of each CDR3. Each record gives: D gene, V gene, clone size, J gene, CDR3 DNA, CDR3 protein. The D gene is left open where the match is weak. The size entry is marked missing in some rows and otherwise reads once, few, many or a size class.

>TRBD2|TRBV4-2|-|TRBJ2-2
TGTGCCAGCAGCCAAGGGGGGACTAGCAAAACCGGGGAGCTGTTTTTT
CASSQGGTSKTGELFF
>TRBD2|TRBV7-6|once|TRBJ2-3
TGTGCCAGCAGCACCGGCGGGGGGTCCACTTTCACAGATACGCAGTATTTT
CASSTGGGSTFTDTQYF
>TRBD1|TRBV24-1|few|TRBJ2-2
TGTGCCACCAGTGATACAGGGGTCGGGAACACCGGGGAGCTGTTTTTT
CATSDTGVGNTGELFF
>-|TRBV6-2/TRBV6-3|-|TRBJ2-2
TGTGCCAGCAGTTACTCGAGACTCCCCACGGGTTCCGGGGAGCTGTTTTTT
CASSYSRLPTGSGELFF
>TRBD1|TRBV30|-|TRBJ1-2
TGTGCCTGGATTGACAGGGGGGGCTATGGCTACACCTTC
CAWIDRGGYGYTF
>TRBD1|TRBV28|-|TRBJ2-7
TGTGCCAGCAGTTCCGGGACAGGGGGCCCCATATCCTACGAGCAGTACTTC
CASSSGTGGPISYEQYF
>-|TRBV18|-|TRBJ1-1
TGTGCCAGCTCGCGGGACGGGAACACTGAAGCTTTCTTT
CASSRDGNTEAFF
>-|TRBV6-6|-|TRBJ1-1
TGTGCCAGCAGTCCTAGACAGCCTGAAGCTTTCTTT
CASSPRQPEAFF
>-|TRBV24-1|-|TRBJ2-1
TGTGCCACCAGTGAGGAGGGGCCCCCCTACAATGAGCAGTTCTTC
CATSEEGPPYNEQFF
>-|TRBV5-1|-|TRBJ1-4
TGCGCCAGCAGCTTAAGAGGCCCCACTAATGAAAAACTGTTTTTT
CASSLRGPTNEKLFF
>TRBD2|TRBV5-1|-|TRBJ2-7
TGCGCCAGCAGCCCTACTCTAGCGGGGGGGCTCTACGAGCAGTACTTC
CASSPTLAGGLYEQYF
>-|TRBV10-2|-|TRBJ1-1
TGCGCCAGCAGTGAACAGGGCCGCCTGCCCACTGAAGCTTTCTTT
CASSEQGRLPTEAFF
>TRBD2|TRBV6-5|few|TRBJ2-2
TGTGCCAGCAGTTCCGCCGGGGGGGTCAACACCGGGGAGCTGTTTTTT
CASSSAGGVNTGELFF
>TRBD1|TRBV7-9|-|TRBJ1-1
TGTGCCAGCAGAGGGACAGGGGGCCCCATGAACACTGAAGCTTTCTTT
CASRGTGGPMNTEAFF
>-|TRBV7-2|-|TRBJ2-2
TGTGCCAGCAGCCTGAACGCGAGGAGCGGGGAGCTGTTTTTT
CASSLNARSGELFF
>-|TRBV13|once|TRBJ2-7
TGTGCCAGCAGCTTTGGAGGGGAGGTCCGCTCCTACGAGCAGTACTTC
CASSFGGEVRSYEQYF
>-|TRBV3-1/TRBV3-2|once|TRBJ2-7
TGTGCCAGCAGCCCGGGGTACGAGCAGTACTTC
CASSPGYEQYF
>-|TRBV29-1|-|TRBJ2-6
TGCAGCGTCCCCAAAGGGGGCTCTGGGGCCAACGTCCTGACTTTC
CSVPKGGSGANVLTF
>TRBD2|TRBV6-5|-|TRBJ2-1
TGTGCCAGCAGAGGGAGCGGGGGGGCTAGAGAGCAGTTCTTC
CASRGSGGAREQFF